This T cell receptor beta chain was obtained from a study of T cells expressing NK-cell markers. The CDR3 extends over 13 amino acids. CDR1 and CDR2 (germline): LNHDA, SQIVND (reference sequence). The authors generated TCR beta cDNA through 5'RACE template switching with UMIs. TCRdb processed the 5' RACE reads again and assigns one entry to each CDR3 protein, with no DNA. In all, the sample yields about 460,000 distinct CDR3 sequences. Input material: blood T cells: a sorted CD56 or NKG2C T cell subset, CD4+ or CD8+ T cells, or bulk PBMC T cells (not recorded which). This TCR came from a woman in her forties or fifties in good health. This rearrangement joins TRBV19 to TRBJ2-5; as DNA is missing, the TRBD1 call by TCRdb cannot be tested. CDR3 loop: CASTTYRGETQYF.